The text below deals with one T cell receptor (beta chain). Its antigen is currently not known. No per-base quality is available; no much larger clone lies one base away. This entry comes from a study of CD8 T cells in ankylosing spondylitis (TCRdb year 2017). About the study as a whole: The study set out to find disease-linked TCR variants by profiling T cell receptor beta repertoires in ankylosing spondylitis patients and healthy donors. The full study cohort comprised about 25 ankylosing spondylitis patients and around 100 healthy donors. Peripheral blood samples were taken, and synovial fluid was additionally collected from ankylosing spondylitis patients. What the research found in general, with its limitations: Blood from ankylosing spondylitis patients appeared to be characterized by a TCR beta motif composed of 7 to 9 highly homologous amino acid variants. Significant enrichment of the disease-linked clones was reported in matched synovial fluid samples from ankylosing spondylitis patients. Some TCR beta motif variants had previously been reported in synovial fluid and blood of reactive arthritis patients, which suggested common disease-initiation mechanisms. In peripheral blood, the disease-linked clones were found at relatively low frequencies and had a CD8+ phenotype.

Sequencing relied on an Illumina HiSeq 2500. Quantitative 5'-RACE with molecular barcodes was used to prepare TCR beta libraries. Per the authors' processing: A new computational method based on a probabilistic model of VDJ rearrangement was used to identify disease-linked TCR variants. TCRdb passed the public sequencing reads through fastp at Q25 and MiXCR, retaining productive beta sequences. Each entry merges the rows of one CDR3 protein and shows their most common DNA and genes. The V and J calls come from TCRdb's annotation, not from the publication. Across this sample there are around 770,000 distinct CDR3 sequences, with under 20% seen only once. Of the sample, about 19% falls within the top ten clones. The germline V end is reduced by 4 bases and the J end by 7 bases; junction bases left unmatched: 14. The CDR3 covers 16 residues, taking in both the cysteine and the phenylalanine. This entry keeps only the CDR3 DNA: 48 bases, framed from base 1. CDR1 and CDR2 are read off the germline V gene (reference sequence) as SGHKS and YYEKEE.

The sequence is built from TRBV5-5 and TRBJ2-1; 7 bases in the middle match TRBD2. The sequencing input was blood, either unsorted or a sorted T cell fraction (not recorded which). The clonotype was recovered from a male donor with ankylosing spondylitis. DNA sequence: TGTGCCAGCAGCCCGGGAGGTGGCGGGTTGATGAATGAGCAGTTCTTC. Its protein is CASSPGGGGLMNEQFF.